These 7 T cell receptor beta chains originate from one sample sequenced in a study of blood T cell repertoires in COVID-19. Method: immunoSEQ multiplex PCR; TCRdb's copy keeps in-frame clones and lacks some. The sample contains approximately 430,000 clones, roughly 90% of which appear only once. Input material: peripheral blood. Receptors originate from a woman aged 25-40 years with active or convalescent COVID-19.

This clone was recorded a few times. The chain joins TRBV6-5 to TRBJ2-7; the match to TRBD2 covers 11 bases. The germline gives CDR1 MNHEY, CDR2 SVGAGI. The junction had 3 bases not matched to a gene; V was cut back by 2 bases and J by 3 bases. The CDR3 has 15 residues. This CDR3 reads CASSYGTSGNYEQYF. Here the CDR3 DNA reads TGTGCCAGCAGTTACGGGACTAGCGGCAACTACGAGCAGTACTTC.

This clone was recorded only once. J is TRBJ2-1 and V is TRBV3-1 (or the pseudogene TRBV3-2); possible D gene TRBD1, 5 bases. The ends were cut back, 3 bases at V and 10 bases at J, with 13 bases in the middle. Germline values: CDR1 LGHDT, CDR2 YNNKEL (reference sequence). This CDR3 comprises 13 residues. CDR3 loop: CASSHRDIGEQFF. As DNA, the CDR3 is TGTGCCAGCAGCCACAGGGATATAGGGGAGCAGTTCTTC.

This chain uses TRBV19 with TRBJ1-5, with no clear D. V was shortened by 5 bases and J by 2 bases, with 7 bases between the two germline ends. CDR1 is LNHDA and CDR2 is SQIVND in the germline V gene (reference sequence). This CDR3 region has 13 residues. Here the CDR3 reads CASSQEGNQPQHF. The CDR3 DNA reads TGTGCCAGTAGTCAGGAGGGCAATCAGCCCCAGCATTTT.

The chain links TRBV29-1 to TRBJ2-2, with unresolved D. The V end was cut by 4 bases, the J end by 4 bases, with 7 bases between. This CDR3 has 12 amino acids. Germline V gene data show CDR1 as SQVTM and CDR2 as ANQGSEA. CDR3 DNA sequence: TGCAGCGTTGCACAGACCACCGGGGAGCTGTTTTTT. This translates into CSVAQTTGELFF.

This chain links TRBV6-2 or TRBV6-3 with TRBJ1-1, with a tentative D call TRBD1 (5 bases). CDR1 MNHEY and CDR2 SVGEGT come from the germline V gene. V lost 2 bases and J 5 bases, leaving 9 bases between the germline ends. The CDR3 has 13 amino acids. The CDR3 protein is CASSYNGGTEAFF. The CDR3 DNA is TGTGCCAGCAGTTACAACGGGGGGACTGAAGCTTTCTTT.

This clone has just one count. The V gene is TRBV10-2, the J gene TRBJ1-1, with TRBD1 as a possible D gene (6 bases). This CDR3 comprises 11 residues. CDR1 and CDR2 from the germline V gene are WSHSY and SAAADI. V was clipped by 8 bases and J by 8 bases, with 12 bases between them. The CDR3 here is CASSPGAEAFF. The CDR3 DNA is TGCGCCAGCTCACCAGGGGCCGAAGCTTTCTTT.

This chain links TRBV7-6 with TRBJ1-2; a weak D match, TRBD1 (5 bases). The CDR3 has 15 amino acids. Germline CDR1 reads SGHVS; CDR2 reads FNYEAQ. The germline V and J ends were trimmed by 1 base and 6 bases, with 15 bases remaining between them. In DNA form, the CDR3 reads TGTGCCAGCAGCTTAGGGGGGGGACTTCTCCATGGCTACACCTTC. This encodes CASSLGGGLLHGYTF.